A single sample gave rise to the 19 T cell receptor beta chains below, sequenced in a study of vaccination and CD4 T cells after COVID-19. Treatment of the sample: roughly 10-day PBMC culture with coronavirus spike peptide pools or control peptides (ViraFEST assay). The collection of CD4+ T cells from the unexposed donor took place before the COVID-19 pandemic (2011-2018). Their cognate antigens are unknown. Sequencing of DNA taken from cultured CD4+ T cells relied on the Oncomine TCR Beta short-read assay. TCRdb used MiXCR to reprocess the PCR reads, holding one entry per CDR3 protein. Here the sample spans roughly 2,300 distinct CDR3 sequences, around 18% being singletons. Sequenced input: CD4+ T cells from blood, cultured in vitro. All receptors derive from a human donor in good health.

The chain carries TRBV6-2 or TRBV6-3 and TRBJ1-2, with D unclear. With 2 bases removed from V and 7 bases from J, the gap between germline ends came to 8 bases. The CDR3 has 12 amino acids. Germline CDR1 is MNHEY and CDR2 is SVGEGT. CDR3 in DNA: TGTGCCAGCAGTTACGTATTGGGTGGCTACACCTTC. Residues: CASSYVLGGYTF.

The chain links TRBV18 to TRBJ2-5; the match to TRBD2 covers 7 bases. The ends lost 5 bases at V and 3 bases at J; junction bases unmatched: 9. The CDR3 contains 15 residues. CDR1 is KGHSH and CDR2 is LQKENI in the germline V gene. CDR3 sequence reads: CASSELAADKETQYF. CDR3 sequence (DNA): TGTGCCAGCTCAGAGCTAGCGGCGGATAAAGAGACCCAGTACTTC.

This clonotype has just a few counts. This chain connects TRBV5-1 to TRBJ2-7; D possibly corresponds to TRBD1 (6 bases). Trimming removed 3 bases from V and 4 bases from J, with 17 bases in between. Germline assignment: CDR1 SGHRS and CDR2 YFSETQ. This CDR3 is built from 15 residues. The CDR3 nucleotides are TGCGCCAGCAGCTCCGAAACTCCGGGACAATACGAGCAGTACTTC. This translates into CASSSETPGQYEQYF.

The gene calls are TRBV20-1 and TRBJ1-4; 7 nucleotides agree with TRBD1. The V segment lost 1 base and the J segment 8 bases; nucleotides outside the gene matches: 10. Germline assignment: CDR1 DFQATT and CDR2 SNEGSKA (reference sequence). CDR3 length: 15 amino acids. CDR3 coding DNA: TGCAGTGCTAGAGGGGAGGACAGCAGGGGGGAAAAACTGTTTTTT. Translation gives CSARGEDSRGEKLFF.

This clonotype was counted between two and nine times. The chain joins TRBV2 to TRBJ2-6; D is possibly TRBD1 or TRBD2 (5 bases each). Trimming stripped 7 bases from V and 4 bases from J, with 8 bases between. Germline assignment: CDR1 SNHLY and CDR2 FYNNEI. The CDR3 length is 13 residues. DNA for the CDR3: TGTGCCAGCACTGGGACGGGGGCCAACGTCCTGACTTTC. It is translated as CASTGTGANVLTF.

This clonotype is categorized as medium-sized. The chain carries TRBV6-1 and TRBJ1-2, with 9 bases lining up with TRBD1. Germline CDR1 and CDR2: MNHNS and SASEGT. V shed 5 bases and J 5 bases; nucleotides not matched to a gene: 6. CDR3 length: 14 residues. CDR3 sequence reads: CASSRRTGEYGYTF. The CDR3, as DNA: TGTGCCAGCAGTCGAAGGACAGGGGAGTATGGCTACACCTTC.

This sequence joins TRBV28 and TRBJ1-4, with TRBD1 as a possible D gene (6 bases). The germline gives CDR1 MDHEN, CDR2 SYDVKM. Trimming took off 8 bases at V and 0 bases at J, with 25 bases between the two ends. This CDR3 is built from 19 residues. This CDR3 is CASSQLGLWEGATNEKLFF. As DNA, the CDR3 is TGTGCCAGCTCTCAACTCGGACTATGGGAGGGGGCAACTAATGAAAAACTGTTTTTT.

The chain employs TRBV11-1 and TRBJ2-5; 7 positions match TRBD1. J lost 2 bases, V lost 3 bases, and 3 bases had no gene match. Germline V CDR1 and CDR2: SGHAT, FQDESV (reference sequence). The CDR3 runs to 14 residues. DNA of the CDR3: TGTGCCAGCAGCTTTGGGACAGTGCAAGAGACCCAGTACTTC. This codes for CASSFGTVQETQYF.

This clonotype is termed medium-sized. CDR3 sequence reads: CASSSTPGGYTF. The CDR3 DNA reads as TGTGCCAGTAGTAGCACACCTGGGGGCTACACCTTC. The chain employs TRBV19 and TRBJ1-2; D unclear. Per germline, CDR1 LNHDA and CDR2 SQIVND (reference sequence). Trimming left V 4 bases short and J 8 bases short, with 11 bases between. The CDR3 spans 12 residues.

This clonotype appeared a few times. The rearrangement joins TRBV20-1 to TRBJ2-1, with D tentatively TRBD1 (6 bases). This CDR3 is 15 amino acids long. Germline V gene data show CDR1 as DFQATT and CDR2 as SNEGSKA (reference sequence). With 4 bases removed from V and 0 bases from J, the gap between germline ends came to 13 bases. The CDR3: CSAIDRPSSYNEQFF. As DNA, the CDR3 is TGCAGTGCTATCGACAGGCCTAGCTCCTACAATGAGCAGTTCTTC.

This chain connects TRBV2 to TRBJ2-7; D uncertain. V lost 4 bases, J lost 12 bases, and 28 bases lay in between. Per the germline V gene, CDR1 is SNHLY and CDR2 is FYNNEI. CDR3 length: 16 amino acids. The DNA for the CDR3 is TGTGCCAGCAGTGGATACGACGGAACCTCCCTTTCCCACTGGTACTTC. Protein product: CASSGYDGTSLSHWYF. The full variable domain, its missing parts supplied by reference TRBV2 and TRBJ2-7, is EPEVTQTPSHQVTQMGQEVILRCVPISNHLYFYWYRQILGQKVEFLVSFYNNEISEKSEIFDDQFSVERPDGSNFTLKIRSTKLEDSAMYFCASSGYDGTSLSHWYFGPGTRLTVT.

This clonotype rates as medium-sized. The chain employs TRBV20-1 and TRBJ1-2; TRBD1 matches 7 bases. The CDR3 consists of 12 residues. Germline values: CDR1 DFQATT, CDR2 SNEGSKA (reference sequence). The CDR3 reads CSATGIGYGYTF. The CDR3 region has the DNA TGCAGCGCGACAGGGATAGGGTATGGCTACACCTTC.

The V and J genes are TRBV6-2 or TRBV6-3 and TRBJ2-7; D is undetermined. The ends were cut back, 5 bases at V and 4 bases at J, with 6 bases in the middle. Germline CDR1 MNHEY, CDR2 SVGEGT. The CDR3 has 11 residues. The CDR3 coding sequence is TGTGCCAGCAGTCAGAGATACGAGCAGTACTTC. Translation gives CASSQRYEQYF.

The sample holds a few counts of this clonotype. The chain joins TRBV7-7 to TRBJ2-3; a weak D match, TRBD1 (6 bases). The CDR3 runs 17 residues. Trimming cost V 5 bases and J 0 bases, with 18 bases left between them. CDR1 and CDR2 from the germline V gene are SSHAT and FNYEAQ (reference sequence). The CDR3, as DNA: TGTGCCAGCAGCCCCCGGGGACACTTTTCTAGCACAGATACGCAGTATTTT. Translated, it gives CASSPRGHFSSTDTQYF.

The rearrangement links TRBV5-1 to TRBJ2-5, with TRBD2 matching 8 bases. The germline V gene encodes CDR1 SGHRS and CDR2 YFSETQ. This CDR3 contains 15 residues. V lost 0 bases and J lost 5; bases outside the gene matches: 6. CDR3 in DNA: TGCGCCAGCAGCTTGGCCGCGACTAGCGTCGAGACCCAGTACTTC. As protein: CASSLAATSVETQYF.

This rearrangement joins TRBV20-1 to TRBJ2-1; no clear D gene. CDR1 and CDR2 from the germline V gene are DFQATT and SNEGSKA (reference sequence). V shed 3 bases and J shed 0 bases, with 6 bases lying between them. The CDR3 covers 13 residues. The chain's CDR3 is CSASSPSYNEQFF. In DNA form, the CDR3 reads TGCAGTGCTAGTTCCCCCTCCTACAATGAGCAGTTCTTC.

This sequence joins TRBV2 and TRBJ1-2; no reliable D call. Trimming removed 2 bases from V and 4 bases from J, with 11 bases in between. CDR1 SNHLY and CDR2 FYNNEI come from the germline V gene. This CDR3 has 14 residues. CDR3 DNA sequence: TGTGCCAGCAGTGAATTAGGACCTCTCTATGGCTACACCTTC. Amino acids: CASSELGPLYGYTF.

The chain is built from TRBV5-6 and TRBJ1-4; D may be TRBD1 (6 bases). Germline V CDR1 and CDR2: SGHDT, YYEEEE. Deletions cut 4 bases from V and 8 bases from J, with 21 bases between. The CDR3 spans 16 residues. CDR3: CASSKGGSGVGEKLFF. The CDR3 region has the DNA TGTGCCAGCAGCAAGGGGGGCTCAGGGGTTGGCGAAAAACTGTTTTTT.

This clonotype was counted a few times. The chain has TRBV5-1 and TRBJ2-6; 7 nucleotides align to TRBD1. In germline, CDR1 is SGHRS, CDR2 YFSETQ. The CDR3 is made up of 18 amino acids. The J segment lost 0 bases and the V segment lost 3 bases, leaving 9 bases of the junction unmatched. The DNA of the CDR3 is TGCGCCAGCAGCTCTAACCCGGGACAGAGCTCTGGGGCCAACGTCCTGACTTTC. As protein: CASSSNPGQSSGANVLTF.